A single sample is the source of the 13 T cell receptor beta chains below, sequenced in a study of blood T cells in healthy people across ages. A J-beta primer mix and a sample-barcoded 5' primer were used in a second PCR of about 6 to 12 cycles. TCRdb called the 5' RACE reads again in MiXCR, with one record for every CDR3 protein. The data show around 700,000 distinct CDR3 sequences, more than 20% seen once. This sample was also put to use in a study of T cells of mothers and their children.

Material for sequencing was blood. These receptor sequences come from a boy between 10 and 17 years old in good health.

This clonotype was counted between two and nine times. The chain uses TRBV5-6 and TRBJ2-5, with D perhaps being TRBD1 or TRBD2 (5 bases each). The J call is uncertain, as TRBJ2-7 better fits the DNA end. Germline CDR1 and CDR2: SGHDT and YYEEEE. The CDR3 is 13 amino acids. CDR3 region: CASSPLQGPEQYF. CDR3 coding DNA: TGTGCCAGCAGCCCCCTTCAGGGACCCGAGCAGTACTTC.

This clonotype was detected only a few times. This sequence joins TRBV5-6 and TRBJ2-1; 9 bases match TRBD1. The J segment lost 0 bases and the V segment lost 6 bases, leaving 1 base of the junction unmatched. Germline CDR1 reads SGHDT; CDR2 reads YYEEEE. The CDR3 is 14 residues long. CDR3 sequence: CASMTGGSYNEQFF. CDR3 DNA sequence: TGTGCCAGCATGACAGGGGGCTCCTACAATGAGCAGTTCTTC.

CDR3 sequence: CSALAAVTQYF. DNA of the CDR3: TGCAGCGCTCTAGCGGCCGTTACGCAGTATTTT. The chain uses TRBV29-1 and TRBJ2-3; 7 bases agree with TRBD2. The CDR3 is made up of 11 amino acids. Germline V CDR1 and CDR2: SQVTM, ANQGSEA. V lost 7 bases, J lost 8 bases, and 6 bases stayed unmatched.

The chain employs TRBV6-5 and TRBJ1-4; D possibly corresponds to TRBD1 (6 bases). CDR1 and CDR2 (germline): MNHEY, SVGAGI. This CDR3 has 15 residues. Deletions cut 4 bases from V and 8 bases from J, with 17 bases between. The CDR3 region is CASSSRGRGAEKLFF. In nucleotides, the CDR3 is TGTGCCAGCAGTTCCCGGGGCAGGGGAGCAGAAAAACTGTTTTTT.

The V gene is TRBV7-9, the J gene TRBJ1-4; 8 positions match TRBD1. After removal of 5 bases from V and 4 bases from J, the junction contained 6 bases not matched to a gene. The CDR3 sequence is 15 residues long. Per germline, CDR1 SEHNR and CDR2 FQNEAQ (reference sequence). In DNA, the CDR3 is TGTGCCAGCAGCGCCGAGGACAGGGTTAATGAAAAACTGTTTTTT. This gives the protein CASSAEDRVNEKLFF.

This clonotype was seen a handful of times. V usage is TRBV5-1 and J usage is TRBJ2-1, with TRBD2 matching over 11 bases. This CDR3 is 15 amino acids long. Germline CDR1 SGHRS, CDR2 YFSETQ. Trimming removed 5 bases from V and 7 bases from J; junction bases left unmatched: 8. CDR3 sequence: CASSQLAGGENEQFF. The CDR3 coding sequence is TGCGCCAGCAGTCAGCTAGCGGGAGGAGAAAATGAGCAGTTCTTC.

This clonotype was counted many times. The J gene is TRBJ2-5, the V gene TRBV29-1; D may be TRBD1 (5 bases). CDR3 length: 10 amino acids. V gave up 4 bases and J gave up 5 bases, with 5 bases separating them. From germline, CDR1 is SQVTM and CDR2 ANQGSEA. The chain's CDR3 is CSVAGETQYF. CDR3 coding DNA: TGCAGCGTTGCAGGGGAGACCCAGTACTTC.

V usage is TRBV28 and J usage is TRBJ2-3; unclear D gene. This CDR3 region has 17 residues. V lost 5 bases, J lost 0 bases, and 18 bases lay in between. Germline CDR1 MDHEN, CDR2 SYDVKM. The CDR3: CASSPRLDILSTDTQYF. The CDR3 nucleotides are TGTGCCAGCAGTCCGCGGCTCGACATCCTGAGCACAGATACGCAGTATTTT.

About this clonotype itself: One end of the junction is discordant with germline, which a read error may explain. The chain recombines TRBV7-2 with TRBJ1-2; no reliable D call. The CDR3 extends over 12 amino acids. Germline CDR1 SGHTA, CDR2 FQGNSA. The CDR3 DNA reads TGCGCCAGCAGCTTGGGCCCGGGGGGCTACACCTTC. Protein: CASSLGPGGYTF.

Comments on this clonotype: One end of the junction does not line up with germline, which may come from a read error. The gene calls are TRBV27 and TRBJ1-2; 8 bases map to TRBD1. This CDR3 region has 17 residues. In germline, CDR1 is MNHEY, CDR2 SMNVEV (reference sequence). CDR3 sequence reads: CASSLAGGSPMFHGYTF. As DNA, the CDR3 is TGCGCCAGCAGTTTAGCAGGGGGCTCCCCGATGTTTCATGGCTACACCTTC.

The rearrangement links TRBV29-1 to TRBJ2-7; 9 nucleotides agree with TRBD1. This CDR3 contains 13 residues. Losses at the gene ends were 4 bases for V and 3 bases for J; bases not matched to a gene: 4. The germline gives CDR1 SQVTM, CDR2 ANQGSEA. In DNA form, the CDR3 reads TGCAGCGTTGGGACAGGGGTCGACTACGAGCAGTACTTC. Amino acid sequence: CSVGTGVDYEQYF.

V usage is TRBV20-1 and J usage is TRBJ2-5, with D uncertain. The end of the DNA fits TRBJ2-7 better, so the J call may be wrong. Germline V gene lookup returns CDR1 DFQATT and CDR2 SNEGSKA (reference sequence). CDR3 length: 16 amino acids. The CDR3 bases are TGCAGTGCTAGCGCCCTCGTGAGTCTTGGGTCCTACGAGCAGTACTTC. It is translated as CSASALVSLGSYEQYF.

This clonotype has a handful of counts. This chain connects TRBV6-6 to TRBJ2-1; a weak D match, TRBD2 (6 bases). V lost 10 bases to trimming and J lost 10 bases, with 17 bases between them. CDR3 length: 12 amino acids. Per the germline V gene, CDR1 is MNHNY and CDR2 is SVGAGI (reference sequence). CDR3 protein: CATIGSSVEQFF. CDR3 sequence (DNA): TGTGCCACCATCGGATCTAGCGTAGAGCAGTTCTTC.